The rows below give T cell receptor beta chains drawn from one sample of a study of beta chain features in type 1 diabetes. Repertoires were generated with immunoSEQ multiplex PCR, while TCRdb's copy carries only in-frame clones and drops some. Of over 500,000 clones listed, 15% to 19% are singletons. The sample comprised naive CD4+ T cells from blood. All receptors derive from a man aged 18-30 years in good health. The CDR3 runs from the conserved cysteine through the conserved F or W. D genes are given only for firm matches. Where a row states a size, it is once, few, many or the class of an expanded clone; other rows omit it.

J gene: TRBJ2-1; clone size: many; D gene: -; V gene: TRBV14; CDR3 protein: CASSRGRGGVGGEQFF; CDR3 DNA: TGTGCCAGCAGCCGTGGCAGGGGCGGAGTCGGTGGTGAGCAGTTCTTC
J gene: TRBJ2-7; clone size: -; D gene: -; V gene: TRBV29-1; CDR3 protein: CSVGGRDSSYEQYF; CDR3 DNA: TGCAGCGTCGGGGGGCGTGATAGCTCCTACGAGCAGTACTTC
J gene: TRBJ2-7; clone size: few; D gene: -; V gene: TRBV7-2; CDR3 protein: CASMRGGTPYEQYF; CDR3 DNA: TGTGCCAGCATGAGGGGCGGAACCCCGTACGAGCAGTACTTC
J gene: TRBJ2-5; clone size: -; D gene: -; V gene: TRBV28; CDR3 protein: CASSSIRKETQYF; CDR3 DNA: TGTGCCAGCAGTTCGATAAGGAAAGAGACCCAGTACTTC
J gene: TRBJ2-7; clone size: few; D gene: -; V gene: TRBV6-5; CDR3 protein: CASSRSLDFAQYF; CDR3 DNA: TGTGCCAGCAGCCGGTCCCTAGATTTCGCGCAGTACTTC
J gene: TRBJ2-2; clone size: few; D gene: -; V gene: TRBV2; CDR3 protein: CASVGQFTGELFF; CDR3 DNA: TGTGCCAGCGTGGGACAATTCACCGGGGAGCTGTTTTTT
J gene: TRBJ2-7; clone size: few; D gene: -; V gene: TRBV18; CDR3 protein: CASSPTQGSYEQYF; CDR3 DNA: TGTGCCAGCTCACCCACGCAGGGGAGCTACGAGCAGTACTTC
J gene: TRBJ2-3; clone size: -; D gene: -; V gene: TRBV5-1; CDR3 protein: CASSLGVTQYF; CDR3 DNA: TGCGCCAGCAGCTTGGGGGTTACGCAGTATTTT
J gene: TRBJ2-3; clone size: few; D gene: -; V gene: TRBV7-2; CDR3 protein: CASSPRGLLLTDTQYF; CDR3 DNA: TGTGCCAGCAGCCCAAGAGGGCTACTACTCACAGATACGCAGTATTTT
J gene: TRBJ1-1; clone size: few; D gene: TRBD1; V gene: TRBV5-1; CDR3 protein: CASSATGQGAEAFF; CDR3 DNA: TGCGCCAGCAGCGCTACAGGGCAGGGGGCTGAAGCTTTCTTT
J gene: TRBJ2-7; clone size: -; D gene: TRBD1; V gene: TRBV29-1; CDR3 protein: CSARRDRNTEQYF; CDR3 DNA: TGCAGCGCCCGCCGGGACAGGAATACCGAGCAGTACTTC
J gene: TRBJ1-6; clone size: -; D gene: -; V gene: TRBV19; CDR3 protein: CASNEGRGSPLHF; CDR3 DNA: TGTGCCAGTAATGAGGGGCGGGGTTCACCCCTCCACTTT
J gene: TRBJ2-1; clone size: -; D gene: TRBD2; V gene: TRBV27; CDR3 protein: CASSLLGLAEPAREQFF; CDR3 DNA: TGTGCCAGCAGTTTACTGGGACTAGCGGAACCCGCCCGAGAGCAGTTCTTC
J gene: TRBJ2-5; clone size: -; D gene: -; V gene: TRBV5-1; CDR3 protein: CASSLALAAETQYF; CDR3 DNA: TGCGCCAGCAGCTTGGCTCTAGCAGCAGAGACCCAGTACTTC